This T cell receptor (beta chain) appears in the sequencing data of a study of identical twins. On this clonotype: Its matching antigen is unknown.

TCRdb passed the 5' RACE reads through MiXCR, listing each CDR3 protein once. The sample has about 190,000 distinct CDR3 sequences; around a sixth are singletons. The study, taken as a whole, reports: A partial confounding effect on zero-insertion analyses could come from invariant MAIT and iNKT cells. The study found excess low generation probability among twin-shared out-of-frame alpha sequences. For out-of-frame beta sequences, excess twin sharing was weaker.

CDR1 is SGHKS and CDR2 is YYEKEE in the germline V gene (reference sequence). The V gene lost 0 bases and the J gene lost 0 bases, with 16 bases spanning the gap. This CDR3 comprises 18 residues. The sample was also linked to a second study, of T cells expressing NK-cell markers. That work contributes: Leadership of the CD3+CD56-NKG2C+ fraction also belonged to these clonotypes in a handful of donors.

V and J are TRBV5-5 and TRBJ2-4; D is ambiguous. This sequence originates from a woman between 18 and 30 years old in good health. Sequencing was performed on CD8+ T cells sorted from blood. For the CDR3, the DNA is TGTGCCAGCAGCTTGGCTGGCACCTTACACGTAGCCAAAAACATTCAGTACTTC. Translating gives CASSLAGTLHVAKNIQYF.